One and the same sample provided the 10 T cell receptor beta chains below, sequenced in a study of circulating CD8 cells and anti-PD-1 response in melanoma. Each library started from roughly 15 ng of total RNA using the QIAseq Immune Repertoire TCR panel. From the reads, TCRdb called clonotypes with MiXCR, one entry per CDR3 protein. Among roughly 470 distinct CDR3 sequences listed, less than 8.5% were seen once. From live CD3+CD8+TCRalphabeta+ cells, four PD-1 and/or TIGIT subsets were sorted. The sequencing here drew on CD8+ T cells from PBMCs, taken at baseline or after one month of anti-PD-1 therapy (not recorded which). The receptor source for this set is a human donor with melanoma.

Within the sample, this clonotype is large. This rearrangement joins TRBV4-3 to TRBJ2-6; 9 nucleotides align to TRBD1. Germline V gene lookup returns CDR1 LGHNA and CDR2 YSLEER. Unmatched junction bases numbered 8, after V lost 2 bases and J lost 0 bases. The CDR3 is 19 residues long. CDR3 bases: TGCGCCAGCAGCCAACTGGCCGGGACAGGGAGCTCTGGGGCCAACGTCCTGACTTTC. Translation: CASSQLAGTGSSGANVLTF.

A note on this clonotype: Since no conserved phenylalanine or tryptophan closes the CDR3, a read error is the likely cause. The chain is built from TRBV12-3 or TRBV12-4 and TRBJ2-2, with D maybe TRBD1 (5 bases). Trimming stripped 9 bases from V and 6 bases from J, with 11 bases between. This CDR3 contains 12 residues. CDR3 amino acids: CASLRAPGELFS. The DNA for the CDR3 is TGTGCCAGTCTCAGGGCGCCCGGGGAGCTGTTTTCT.

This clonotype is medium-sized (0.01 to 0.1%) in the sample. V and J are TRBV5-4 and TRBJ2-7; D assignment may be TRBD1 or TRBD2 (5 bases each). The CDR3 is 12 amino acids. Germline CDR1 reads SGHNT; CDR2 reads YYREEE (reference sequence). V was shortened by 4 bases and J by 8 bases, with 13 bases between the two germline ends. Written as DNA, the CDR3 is TGTGCCAGCAGCCAGGGACCCCTCAAGCAGTACTTC. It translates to CASSQGPLKQYF.

The CDR3 loop is CASSPSGALPSTDTQYF. CDR3 nucleotides: TGTGCCAGCAGCCCTTCCGGGGCCTTACCTAGCACAGATACGCAGTATTTT. The J gene is TRBJ2-3, the V gene TRBV5-5; TRBD1 or TRBD2 may be the D gene (5 bases each). The CDR3 extends over 17 amino acids. Trimming removed 4 bases at V and 0 bases at J, with 18 bases between. CDR1 SGHKS and CDR2 YYEKEE come from the germline V gene (reference sequence).

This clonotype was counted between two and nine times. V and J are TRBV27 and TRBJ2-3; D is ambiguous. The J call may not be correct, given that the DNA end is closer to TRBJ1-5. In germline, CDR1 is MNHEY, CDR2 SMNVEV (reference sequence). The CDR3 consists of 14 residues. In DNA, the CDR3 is TGTGCCAGCAGTTTAGTTGGCCGCACAGATACGCAGCATTTT. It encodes CASSLVGRTDTQHF.

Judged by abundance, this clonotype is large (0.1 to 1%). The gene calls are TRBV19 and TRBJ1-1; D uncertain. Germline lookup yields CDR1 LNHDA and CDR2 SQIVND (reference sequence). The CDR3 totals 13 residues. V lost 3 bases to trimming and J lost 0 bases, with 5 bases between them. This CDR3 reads CASSIGVNTEAFF. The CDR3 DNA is TGTGCCAGTAGTATTGGGGTGAACACTGAAGCTTTCTTT.

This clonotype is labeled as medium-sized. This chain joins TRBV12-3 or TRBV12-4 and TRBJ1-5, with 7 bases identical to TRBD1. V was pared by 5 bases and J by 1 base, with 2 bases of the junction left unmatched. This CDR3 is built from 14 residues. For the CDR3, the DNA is TGTGCCAGCAGTCCGACAGGGAGCAATCAGCCCCAGCATTTT. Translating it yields CASSPTGSNQPQHF.

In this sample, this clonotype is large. Here the CDR3 reads CASSPRGDQPQHF. The CDR3 DNA reads TGTGCCAGCAGTCCCCGTGGGGATCAGCCCCAGCATTTT. This chain connects TRBV27 to TRBJ1-5, with no clear D. The V gene lost 5 bases and the J gene lost 5 bases, with 10 bases spanning the gap. The CDR3 is 13 amino acids. Germline V gives CDR1 MNHEY, CDR2 SMNVEV (reference sequence).

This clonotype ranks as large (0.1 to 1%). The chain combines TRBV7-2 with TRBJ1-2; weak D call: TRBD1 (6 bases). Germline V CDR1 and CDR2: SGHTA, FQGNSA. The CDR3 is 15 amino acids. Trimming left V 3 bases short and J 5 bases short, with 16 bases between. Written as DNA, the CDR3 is TGTGCCAGCAGCTTCGGGGGGGCCCTGGGTTATGGCTACACCTTC. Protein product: CASSFGGALGYGYTF.

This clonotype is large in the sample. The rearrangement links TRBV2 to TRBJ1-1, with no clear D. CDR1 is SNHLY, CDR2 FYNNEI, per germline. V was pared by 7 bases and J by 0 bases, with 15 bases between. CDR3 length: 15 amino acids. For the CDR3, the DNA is TGTGCCAGCACCCGATCGACTGAAATGAACACTGAAGCTTTCTTT. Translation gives CASTRSTEMNTEAFF.